Listed below are T cell receptor beta chains from one sample, sequenced in a study of cytomegalovirus exposure and HLA in healthy donors. Clones were read by immunoSEQ multiplex PCR, and TCRdb kept only the in-frame ones, dropping some. The table includes some 140,000 clones, roughly three quarters detected once. Specimen: PBMCs. These receptors all come from a man younger than 45 in good health and CMV-seropositive. Both conserved end residues are part of each CDR3. A D gene is named only where the DNA matches it firmly. Rows may omit the clone size; those that give it use once, few, many or a size class.

D gene,J gene,V gene,clone size,CDR3 protein,CDR3 DNA
TRBD2,TRBJ2-2,TRBV2,NA,CASSETLAGTGELFF,TGTGCCAGCAGTGAAACTCTAGCGGGGACCGGGGAGCTGTTTTTT
NA,TRBJ2-3,TRBV6-1,NA,CASNGRADTQYF,TGTGCCAGCAACGGTCGCGCAGATACGCAGTATTTT
NA,TRBJ1-5,TRBV10-1,NA,CASSESGVGPQHF,TGCGCCAGCAGTGAGTCCGGGGTAGGGCCCCAGCATTTT
TRBD1,TRBJ2-3,TRBV10-3,NA,CAISRGGGTDTQYF,TGTGCCATCAGTAGAGGGGGCGGCACAGATACGCAGTATTTT
TRBD1,TRBJ1-1,TRBV6-5,NA,CASSPTGDTEAFF,TGTGCCAGCAGCCCAACAGGGGACACTGAAGCTTTCTTT
NA,TRBJ2-3,TRBV7-9,NA,CASSPTSGSTDTQYF,TGTGCCAGCAGCCCCACAAGCGGGAGCACAGATACGCAGTATTTT
TRBD1,TRBJ1-2,TRBV10-3,NA,CAINPGQGARGYTF,TGTGCCATCAACCCGGGACAGGGGGCGCGGGGCTACACCTTC
NA,TRBJ1-6,TRBV6-6,NA,CASSSGVSHSPLHF,TGTGCCAGCAGTTCAGGGGTCTCCCATTCACCCCTCCACTTT
NA,TRBJ2-1,TRBV18,NA,CASSAPGHRFNEQFF,TGTGCCAGCTCAGCTCCGGGACACCGTTTCAATGAGCAGTTCTTC
NA,TRBJ1-1,TRBV6-5,NA,CASSYLEGDTEAFF,TGTGCCAGCAGTTACTTGGAGGGTGACACTGAAGCTTTCTTT
NA,TRBJ1-2,TRBV6-5,NA,CVSTKDKLGGYTF,TGTGTCAGCACCAAGGACAAGTTGGGTGGCTACACCTTC
TRBD1,TRBJ2-7,TRBV7-2,NA,CASSPDRPYEQYF,TGTGCCAGCAGCCCGGACAGGCCCTACGAGCAGTACTTC
TRBD1,TRBJ2-5,TRBV7-9,NA,CASSLGRGYQETQYF,TGTGCCAGCAGCTTGGGCAGGGGGTACCAAGAGACCCAGTACTTC
NA,TRBJ1-1,TRBV11-2,NA,CASSVGGGTEAFF,TGTGCCAGCAGCGTGGGGGGAGGGACCGAAGCTTTCTTT
NA,TRBJ2-1,TRBV10-3,NA,CAISETENEQFF,TGTGCCATCAGTGAGACAGAAAATGAGCAGTTCTTC
TRBD1,TRBJ1-1,TRBV5-1,NA,CASSQGQENEAFF,TGCGCCAGCAGCCAAGGACAGGAAAATGAAGCTTTCTTT
NA,TRBJ1-3,TRBV15,once,CATSRDSLANTIYF,TGTGCCACCAGCAGGGACAGTTTGGCAAACACCATATATTTT
TRBD1,TRBJ2-7,TRBV4-2,NA,CASSQDLKQGRGYEQYF,TGTGCCAGCAGCCAAGATTTAAAACAGGGGAGAGGGTACGAGCAGTACTTC
NA,TRBJ1-2,TRBV2,once,CASSGERGQPYGYTF,TGTGCCAGCAGTGGGGAGAGGGGACAACCATATGGCTACACCTTC
TRBD1,TRBJ2-3,TRBV14,NA,CASSRILGQGDSDTQYF,TGTGCCAGCAGCCGTATACTGGGACAGGGTGATTCAGATACGCAGTATTTT
NA,TRBJ2-5,TRBV20-1,NA,CSASGGLTQYF,TGCAGTGCCAGTGGGGGCCTGACCCAGTACTTC
NA,TRBJ2-1,TRBV19,NA,CASSSSAGANEQFF,TGTGCCAGTAGTTCAAGTGCAGGGGCCAATGAGCAGTTCTTC
NA,TRBJ2-1,TRBV5-1,NA,CASSLETAKYNEQFF,TGCGCCAGCAGCTTGGAAACCGCGAAATACAATGAGCAGTTCTTC
TRBD1,TRBJ1-2,TRBV9,NA,CASSAGQGVSGGYTF,TGTGCCAGCAGCGCAGGACAGGGGGTGAGTGGTGGCTACACCTTC
TRBD1,TRBJ1-1,TRBV27,NA,CASSGTGGNTEAFF,TGTGCCAGCAGCGGGACAGGGGGAAACACTGAAGCTTTCTTT
TRBD1,TRBJ1-1,TRBV13,NA,CASSQGQMNTEAFF,TGTGCCAGCAGCCAGGGACAGATGAACACTGAAGCTTTCTTT
TRBD2,TRBJ2-1,TRBV9,NA,CASSIGTSIYNEQFF,TGTGCCAGCAGCATCGGGACTAGCATCTACAATGAGCAGTTCTTC
NA,TRBJ1-4,TRBV28,NA,CASSNTGLFEKLFF,TGTGCCAGCAGTAACACAGGGCTGTTCGAAAAACTGTTTTTT
NA,TRBJ2-2,TRBV28,NA,CASSFSTNRARRTNTGELFF,TGTGCCAGCAGCTTTTCAACAAACAGGGCAAGACGGACGAACACCGGGGAGCTGTTTTTT
TRBD1,TRBJ1-5,TRBV7-9,NA,CASSAQGGPNQPQHF,TGTGCCAGCAGCGCTCAGGGGGGTCCCAATCAGCCCCAGCATTTT
NA,TRBJ2-3,TRBV7-9,NA,CASAPNGLRTDTQYF,TGTGCCAGCGCCCCGAACGGTCTACGGACAGATACGCAGTATTTT
NA,TRBJ2-1,TRBV4-2,NA,CASSQVGGGEGDEQFF,TGTGCCAGCAGCCAAGTTGGGGGGGGTGAGGGGGATGAGCAGTTCTTC
TRBD1,TRBJ1-4,TRBV6-6,NA,CASTQTGTGREKLFF,TGTGCCAGCACCCAAACCGGGACAGGGCGTGAAAAACTGTTTTTT
TRBD1,TRBJ2-2,TRBV19,few,CASSTRGLGTGELFF,TGTGCCAGTAGTACGAGGGGGCTAGGAACCGGGGAGCTGTTTTTT
NA,TRBJ1-2,TRBV11-2,NA,CASSLEQGLNYGYTF,TGTGCCAGCAGCTTAGAACAGGGCCTGAACTATGGCTACACCTTC
TRBD2,TRBJ2-5,TRBV7-2,NA,CASSETSGSSKTQYF,TGTGCCAGCTCCGAGACTAGCGGGAGTTCGAAGACCCAGTACTTC
NA,TRBJ2-7,TRBV7-9,once,CASSLGPGYYEQYF,TGTGCCAGCAGCTTAGGTCCGGGATACTACGAGCAGTACTTC
NA,TRBJ1-4,TRBV27,NA,CASSPSVSEKLFF,TGTGCCAGCAGTCCGAGCGTAAGTGAAAAACTGTTTTTT
NA,TRBJ1-5,TRBV10-3,once,CAISDRESGPQHF,TGTGCCATCAGTGACAGGGAAAGTGGGCCCCAGCATTTT
NA,TRBJ2-7,TRBV15,NA,CATSREWVRGEQYF,TGTGCCACCAGCAGAGAGTGGGTAAGGGGAGAGCAGTACTTC
NA,TRBJ2-5,TRBV5-1,NA,CASSSGTSKETQYF,TGCGCCAGCAGCTCGGGGACATCCAAAGAGACCCAGTACTTC
NA,TRBJ2-5,TRBV5-1,NA,CASSLDQVQETQYF,TGCGCCAGCAGCTTGGATCAGGTACAAGAGACCCAGTACTTC
NA,TRBJ1-5,TRBV9,NA,CASSRGGVNQPQHF,TGTGCCAGCAGCCGCGGGGGGGTGAATCAGCCCCAGCATTTT
TRBD1,TRBJ2-3,TRBV5-1,NA,CASSRGDRNTDTQYF,TGCGCCAGCAGCCGAGGGGACAGAAACACAGATACGCAGTATTTT
NA,TRBJ2-7,TRBV7-9,NA,CASSKQGTGTYEQYF,TGTGCCAGCAGCAAACAGGGTACGGGAACCTACGAGCAGTACTTC
TRBD2,TRBJ2-7,TRBV4-1,once,CASSQVGGRRDEQYF,TGCGCCAGCAGCCAAGTGGGCGGGAGAAGGGACGAGCAGTACTTC
NA,TRBJ2-5,TRBV7-2,NA,CASSPSTGFRETQYF,TGTGCCAGCAGCCCCAGCACAGGGTTTCGAGAGACCCAGTACTTC
NA,TRBJ1-1,TRBV5-5,NA,CASSPLGGAHNTEAFF,TGTGCCAGCAGCCCCTTAGGGGGGGCCCATAACACTGAAGCTTTCTTT
TRBD1,TRBJ1-2,TRBV30,NA,CAWSGGQPNYGYTF,TGTGCCTGGAGCGGGGGACAGCCAAACTATGGCTACACCTTC
TRBD2,TRBJ2-1,TRBV5-1,NA,CASSLAGTSGEQFF,TGCGCCAGCAGCTTGGCAGGGACTAGCGGAGAGCAGTTCTTC
NA,TRBJ1-2,TRBV28,NA,CASSIYYGYTF,TGTGCCAGCAGTATCTACTATGGCTACACCTTC
NA,TRBJ1-4,TRBV4-2,few,CASSQDREKLFF,TGTGCCAGCAGCCAAGATCGTGAAAAACTGTTTTTT
NA,TRBJ1-3,TRBV2,few,CASSLNRRSGNTIYF,TGTGCCAGCAGCCTAAACAGGCGCTCTGGAAACACCATATATTTT
TRBD2,TRBJ2-5,TRBV9,NA,CASSVDGRFQETQYF,TGTGCCAGCAGCGTAGACGGGAGGTTCCAAGAGACCCAGTACTTC
TRBD2,TRBJ2-1,TRBV5-6,few,CASSRPLLAGQYNEQFF,TGTGCCAGCAGCAGACCCCTACTAGCGGGACAATACAATGAGCAGTTCTTC
NA,TRBJ1-1,TRBV30,once,CAWSVRTGTEAFF,TGTGCCTGGAGTGTACGGACGGGGACTGAAGCTTTCTTT
NA,TRBJ2-3,TRBV28,NA,CASSSDSQMQYF,TGTGCCAGCAGCTCGGACAGCCAGATGCAGTATTTT
TRBD1,TRBJ2-7,TRBV28,NA,CASRRQGGFYEQYF,TGTGCCAGCAGAAGACAGGGGGGGTTCTACGAGCAGTACTTC
TRBD2,TRBJ2-1,TRBV7-9,NA,CASSLGGRGNEQFF,TGTGCCAGCAGCTTAGGCGGGAGGGGAAATGAGCAGTTCTTC
NA,TRBJ2-1,TRBV30,NA,CAWSVVSGRRGQFF,TGTGCCTGGAGTGTGGTTAGCGGACGAAGAGGGCAGTTCTTC